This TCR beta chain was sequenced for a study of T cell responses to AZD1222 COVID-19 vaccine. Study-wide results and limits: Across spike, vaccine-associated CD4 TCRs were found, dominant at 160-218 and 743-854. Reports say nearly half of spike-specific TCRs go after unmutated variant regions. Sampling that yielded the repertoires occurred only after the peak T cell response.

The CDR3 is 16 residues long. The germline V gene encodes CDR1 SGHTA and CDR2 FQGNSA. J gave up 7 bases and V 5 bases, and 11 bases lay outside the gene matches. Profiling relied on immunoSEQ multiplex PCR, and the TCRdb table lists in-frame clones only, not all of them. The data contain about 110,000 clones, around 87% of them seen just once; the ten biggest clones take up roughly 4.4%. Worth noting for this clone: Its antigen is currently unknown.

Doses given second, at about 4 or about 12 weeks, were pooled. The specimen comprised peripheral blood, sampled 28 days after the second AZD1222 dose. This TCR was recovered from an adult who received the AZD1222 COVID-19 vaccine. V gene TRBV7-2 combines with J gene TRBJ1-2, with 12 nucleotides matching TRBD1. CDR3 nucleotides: TGTGCCAGCAGCGCAGTCCCCGGGACAGGGGGCGCTGGCTACACCTTC. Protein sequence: CASSAVPGTGGAGYTF. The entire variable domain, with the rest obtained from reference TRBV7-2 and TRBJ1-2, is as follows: GAGVSQSPSNKVTEKGKDVELRCDPISGHTALYWYRQSLGQGLEFLIYFQGNSAPDKSGLPSDRFSAERTGGSVSTLTIQRTQQEDSAVYLCASSAVPGTGGAGYTFGSGTRLTVV.